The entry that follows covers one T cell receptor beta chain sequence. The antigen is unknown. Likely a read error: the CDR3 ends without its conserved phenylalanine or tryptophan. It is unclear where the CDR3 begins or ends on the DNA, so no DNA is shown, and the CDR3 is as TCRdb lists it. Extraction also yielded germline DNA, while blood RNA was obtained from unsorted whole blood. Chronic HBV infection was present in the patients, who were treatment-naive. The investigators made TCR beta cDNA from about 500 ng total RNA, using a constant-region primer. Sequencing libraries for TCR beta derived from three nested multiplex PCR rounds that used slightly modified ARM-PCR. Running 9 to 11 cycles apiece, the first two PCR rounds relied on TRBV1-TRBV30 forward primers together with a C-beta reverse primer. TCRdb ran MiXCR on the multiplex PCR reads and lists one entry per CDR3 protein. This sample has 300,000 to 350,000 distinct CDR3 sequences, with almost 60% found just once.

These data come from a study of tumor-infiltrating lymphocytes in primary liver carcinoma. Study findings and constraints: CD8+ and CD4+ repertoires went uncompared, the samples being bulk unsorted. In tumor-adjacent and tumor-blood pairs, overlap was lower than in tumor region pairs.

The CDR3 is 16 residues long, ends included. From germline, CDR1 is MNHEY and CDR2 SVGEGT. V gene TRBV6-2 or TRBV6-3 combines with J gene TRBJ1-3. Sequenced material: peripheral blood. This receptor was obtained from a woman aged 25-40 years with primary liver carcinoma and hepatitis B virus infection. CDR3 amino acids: CASRPVGQSSGNTIHL.